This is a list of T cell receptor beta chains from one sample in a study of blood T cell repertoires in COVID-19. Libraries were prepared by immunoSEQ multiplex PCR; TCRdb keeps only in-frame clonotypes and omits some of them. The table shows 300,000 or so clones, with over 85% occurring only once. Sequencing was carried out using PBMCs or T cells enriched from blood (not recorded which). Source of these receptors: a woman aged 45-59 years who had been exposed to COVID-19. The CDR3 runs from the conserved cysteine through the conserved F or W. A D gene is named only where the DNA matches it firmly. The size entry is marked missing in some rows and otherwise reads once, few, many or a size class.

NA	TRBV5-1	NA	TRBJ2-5	TGCGCCAGCAGCTTGGGTCCAGTCGAAGAGACCCAGTACTTC	CASSLGPVEETQYF
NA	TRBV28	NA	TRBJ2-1	TGTGCCAGCCAAGTGAGAGGAACAGGGATATACAATGAGCAGTTCTTC	CASQVRGTGIYNEQFF
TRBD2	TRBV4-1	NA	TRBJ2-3	TGCGCCAGCAGCCCGGCTACTAGCGGGGGAGATACGCAGTATTTT	CASSPATSGGDTQYF
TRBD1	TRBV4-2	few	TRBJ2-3	TGTGCCAGCAGGGACCCCGGGACAGGTACAGATACGCAGTATTTT	CASRDPGTGTDTQYF
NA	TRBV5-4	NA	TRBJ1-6	TGTGCCAGCAGCTTGGTTCCGGGGTCACCCCTCCACTTT	CASSLVPGSPLHF
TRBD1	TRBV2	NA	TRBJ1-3	TGTGCCAGCAGTGCGTTGGACAGGGCGGGAAACACCATATATTTT	CASSALDRAGNTIYF
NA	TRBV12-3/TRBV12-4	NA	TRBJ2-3	TGTGCCAGCAGTTTAGGGGGGCAAGCGCAGTATTTT	CASSLGGQAQYF
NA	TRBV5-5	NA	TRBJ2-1	TGTGCCAGCAGCTTGTTGACAGCACGCAATGAGCAGTTCTTC	CASSLLTARNEQFF
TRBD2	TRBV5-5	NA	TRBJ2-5	TGTGCCAGCAGTTCAAGCGGGGACGGGACCCAGTACTTC	CASSSSGDGTQYF
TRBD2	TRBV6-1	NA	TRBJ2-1	TGTGCCAGCAGTGAAGCGCTTTGGGGGGGGTATGAGCAGTTCTTC	CASSEALWGGYEQFF
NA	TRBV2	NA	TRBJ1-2	TGTGCCAGCAGTGGCCAGGATTTCTATGGCTACACCTTC	CASSGQDFYGYTF
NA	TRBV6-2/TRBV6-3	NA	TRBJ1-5	TGTGCCAGCAGTGGCTGGACAGTTAGCAATCAGCCCCAGCATTTT	CASSGWTVSNQPQHF
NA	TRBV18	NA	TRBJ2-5	TGTGCCAGCTCACCACAGACGCGAGGGATAGAGACCCAGTACTTC	CASSPQTRGIETQYF
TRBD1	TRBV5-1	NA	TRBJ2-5	TGCGCCAGCAGCACACCGGACAGGAGCCAAGAGACCCAGTACTTC	CASSTPDRSQETQYF
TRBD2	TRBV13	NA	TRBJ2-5	TGTGCCAGCAGCAAACTAGCGGGGGGGCCAGAGACCCAGTACTTC	CASSKLAGGPETQYF
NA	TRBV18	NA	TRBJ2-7	TGTGCCAGCTCACCATCGGACTACTCCTACGAGCAGTACTTC	CASSPSDYSYEQYF
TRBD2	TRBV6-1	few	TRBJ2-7	TGTGCCAGCAGTGAAGCGCCTCCGGGGGGGACGAGCTCCTACGAGCAGTACTTC	CASSEAPPGGTSSYEQYF
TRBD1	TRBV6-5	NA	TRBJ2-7	TGTGCCAGCACCATCAATCCAGGGGGCGAGTACGAGCAGTACTTC	CASTINPGGEYEQYF
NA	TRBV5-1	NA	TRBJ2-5	TGCGCCAGCAGCACAGAGGTTGGGGCAATAGAGACCCAGTACTTC	CASSTEVGAIETQYF
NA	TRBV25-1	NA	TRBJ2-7	TGTGCCAGCAGTGAAGCGGCAGCCGAGCAGTACTTC	CASSEAAAEQYF
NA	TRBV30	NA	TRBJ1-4	TGTGCCTGCCGCGGGACAACTAATGAAAAACTGTTTTTT	CACRGTTNEKLFF
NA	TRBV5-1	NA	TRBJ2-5	TGCGCCAGCAGCTTGGGGGGGCATACCGTGGTCCAAGAGACCCAGTACTTC	CASSLGGHTVVQETQYF
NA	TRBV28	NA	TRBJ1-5	TGTGCCAGCAGTACAAGGAGGGACGGCGGGGAGCCCCAGCATTTT	CASSTRRDGGEPQHF
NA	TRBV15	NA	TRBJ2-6	TGTGCCACCAGCCCTCACCCTTTCCTTGGACAGCCGCAATCTGGGGCCAACGTCCTGACTTTC	CATSPHPFLGQPQSGANVLTF
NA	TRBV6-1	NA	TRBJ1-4	TGTGCCAGCAGTGAGACGACAGTTATTGCAACTAATGAAAAACTGTTTTTT	CASSETTVIATNEKLFF
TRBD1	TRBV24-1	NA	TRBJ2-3	TGTGCCACCAGTCCAGGGGGCTATACCACAGATACGCAGTATTTT	CATSPGGYTTDTQYF
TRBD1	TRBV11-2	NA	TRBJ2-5	TGTGCCAGCAGCTTACTGCAGGGGGCCGGCGAGACCCAGTACTTC	CASSLLQGAGETQYF
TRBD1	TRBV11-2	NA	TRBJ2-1	TGTGCCAGCAGCTTAGTAAGGGGACAGAAGGTTGAGCAGTTCTTC	CASSLVRGQKVEQFF